The 14 T cell receptor beta chains below were found in one sample sequenced in a study of T-cell reconstitution after alpha-beta-depleted transplantation in children. For TCRbeta, the library was prepared with unique molecular identifiers. TCRdb independently ran MiXCR on the PCR reads; one entry per CDR3 protein. The table lists approximately 400,000 distinct CDR3 sequences, roughly 17% of them singletons, with around 28% in the top ten. The specimen was PBMCs, mostly from graft donor cells, collected 360 days after TCRalphabeta/CD19-depleted stem cell transplant. These receptors came from a boy in the first two years of life who had a stem cell transplant for Wiskott-Aldrich syndrome, so the T cells may come from the graft donor.

In this sample, this clonotype turned up many times. The J gene is TRBJ2-7, the V gene TRBV4-1, with D possibly being TRBD1 (5 bases). Germline V CDR1 and CDR2: MGHRA, YSYEKL. The V end was cut by 1 base, the J end by 1 base, with 11 bases between. CDR3 length equals 15 residues. The CDR3 here is CASSQGQGYSYEQYF. CDR3 in DNA: TGCGCCAGCAGCCAAGGCCAGGGCTATTCCTACGAGCAGTACTTC.

As concerns this clonotype: At one of its ends the junction is not consistent with the germline gene, which may arise from a read error. This rearrangement joins TRBV6-4 to TRBJ2-2; perhaps TRBD2 as D (6 bases). The V gene's germline CDR1 is MRHNA and CDR2 SNTAGT. The CDR3 length is 16 residues. The CDR3 sequence is CASSDRYRENAGELFF. The DNA for the CDR3 is TGTGCCAGCAGTGACAGGTATCGGGAGAACGCCGGGGAGCTGTTTTTT.

This clonotype was recorded at least ten times. The chain recombines TRBV24-1 with TRBJ2-3; TRBD2 might be the D (7 bases). Germline assignment: CDR1 KGHDR and CDR2 SFDVKD. The V and J ends lost 8 bases and 7 bases respectively, with 15 bases between them. The CDR3 is 13 amino acids. This CDR3 reads CATTGGPGNTQYF. The CDR3 DNA sequence: TGTGCCACCACCGGGGGGCCCGGGAATACGCAGTATTTT.

V gene TRBV20-1 combines with J gene TRBJ2-1; 10 nucleotides match TRBD2. CDR3 size: 15 residues. V trimming: 2 bases; J trimming: 8 bases; junction bases outside the gene matches: 9. The germline V gene has CDR1 DFQATT and CDR2 SNEGSKA (reference sequence). CDR3 sequence: CSARLGASGSYEQFF. The CDR3 bases are TGCAGTGCTAGACTAGGGGCTAGCGGGAGCTATGAGCAGTTCTTC.

In its sample, this clonotype was seen a few times. The rearrangement links TRBV29-1 to TRBJ2-2; 7 positions match TRBD2. This CDR3 comprises 14 residues. Germline lookup yields CDR1 SQVTM and CDR2 ANQGSEA. The V segment lost 5 bases and the J segment 2 bases; nucleotides outside the gene matches: 5. The CDR3 region has the DNA TGCAGCGTTCCTGGGACTAAAAACACCGGGGAGCTGTTTTTT. This gives the protein CSVPGTKNTGELFF.

This sequence joins TRBV4-1 and TRBJ2-2; maybe TRBD1 (6 bases). This CDR3 has 14 amino acids. The V and J ends lost 1 base and 6 bases respectively, with 9 bases between them. Germline V gene lookup returns CDR1 MGHRA and CDR2 YSYEKL. The CDR3 DNA reads TGCGCCAGCAGCCAAGTACAGGGATCCGGGGAGCTGTTTTTT. This translates into CASSQVQGSGELFF.

This sequence joins TRBV4-1 and TRBJ2-5, with D maybe TRBD1 (6 bases). There are 15 residues in the CDR3. Germline V lookup: CDR1 MGHRA, CDR2 YSYEKL. Deletions cut 4 bases from V and 5 bases from J, with 17 bases between. The CDR3 sequence is CASSPHPGVMETQYF. The CDR3 nucleotides are TGCGCCAGCAGCCCCCACCCAGGGGTAATGGAGACCCAGTACTTC.

The gene calls are TRBV9 and TRBJ2-7; 10 bases align to TRBD2. The germline V gene encodes CDR1 SGDLS and CDR2 YYNGEE. Germline trimming cut 3 bases from V and 0 bases from J; bases unmatched to any gene: 3. There are 15 residues in the CDR3. CDR3: CASSGLAGASYEQYF. In DNA, the CDR3 is TGTGCCAGCAGCGGGCTAGCGGGAGCCTCCTACGAGCAGTACTTC. The entire variable domain, with the rest obtained from reference TRBV9 and TRBJ2-7, is as follows: DSGVTQTPKHLITATGQRVTLRCSPRSGDLSVYWYQQSLDQGLQFLIQYYNGEERAKGNILERFSAQQFPDLHSELNLSSLELGDSALYFCASSGLAGASYEQYFGPGTRLTVT.

This clonotype has only a few counts. The chain couples TRBV6-5 to TRBJ1-6, with D hard to call. The ends were cut back, 4 bases at V and 10 bases at J, with 14 bases in the middle. The CDR3 runs 14 residues. Germline V gene lookup returns CDR1 MNHEY and CDR2 SVGAGI. The CDR3 sequence: CASSSARRASPLHF. In nucleotides, the CDR3 is TGTGCCAGCAGTTCGGCCCGAAGGGCATCACCCCTCCACTTT.

This clonotype was picked up a small number of times. The rearrangement links TRBV4-3 to TRBJ2-1; tentatively, D is TRBD1 (6 bases). The CDR3 length is 19 residues. V was cut by 0 bases and J by 8 bases, with 26 bases left in between. From germline, CDR1 is LGHNA and CDR2 YSLEER. The CDR3 is CASSQDALKSGPGQYEQFF. CDR3 in DNA: TGCGCCAGCAGCCAAGATGCTCTGAAGAGCGGACCCGGACAGTATGAGCAGTTCTTC.

In this sample, this clonotype turned up many times. This chain links TRBV2 with TRBJ2-7; tentative D call: TRBD2 (6 bases). Germline V lookup: CDR1 SNHLY, CDR2 FYNNEI. The V gene lost 6 bases and the J gene lost 1 base, with 19 bases spanning the gap. This CDR3 comprises 16 residues. The CDR3 nucleotides are TGTGCCAGCAGAGAATTCGGGGGAGATCTGTCCTACGAGCAGTACTTC. Its translation: CASREFGGDLSYEQYF.

V gene TRBV7-2 combines with J gene TRBJ1-2; tentative D call: TRBD1 (5 bases). Germline V gene sequence: CDR1 SGHTA, CDR2 FQGNSA. The CDR3 covers 17 residues. V was trimmed by 0 bases and J by 1 base, leaving 15 bases between them. CDR3 amino acids: CASSLAIGRGVNYGYTF. DNA of the CDR3: TGTGCCAGCAGCTTAGCGATAGGGAGAGGGGTTAACTATGGCTACACCTTC.

This chain uses TRBV3-1 with TRBJ2-3; D ambiguous. Trimming cost V 1 base and J 0 bases, with 11 bases left between them. Germline V gene data show CDR1 as LGHDT and CDR2 as YNNKEL (reference sequence). This CDR3 region has 16 residues. The CDR3 sequence: CASSQGGAFSTDTQYF. The CDR3 DNA reads as TGTGCCAGCAGCCAAGGTGGTGCGTTTAGCACAGATACGCAGTATTTT.

This clonotype was counted a few times. V usage is TRBV5-5 and J usage is TRBJ2-5; D is unresolved. CDR3 length: 16 residues. Germline lookup yields CDR1 SGHKS and CDR2 YYEKEE (reference sequence). V shed 2 bases and J shed 5 bases, with 19 bases lying between them. CDR3 residues: CASSLVRRSLGETQYF. The CDR3 coding sequence is TGTGCCAGCAGCTTAGTTAGGAGAAGTCTAGGGGAGACCCAGTACTTC. Full variable domain (rest looked up from reference TRBV5-5 and TRBJ2-5): DAGVTQSPTHLIKTRGQQVTLRCSPISGHKSVSWYQQVLGQGPQFIFQYYEKEERGRGNFPDRFSARQFPNYSSELNVNALLLGDSALYLCASSLVRRSLGETQYFGPGTRLLVL.